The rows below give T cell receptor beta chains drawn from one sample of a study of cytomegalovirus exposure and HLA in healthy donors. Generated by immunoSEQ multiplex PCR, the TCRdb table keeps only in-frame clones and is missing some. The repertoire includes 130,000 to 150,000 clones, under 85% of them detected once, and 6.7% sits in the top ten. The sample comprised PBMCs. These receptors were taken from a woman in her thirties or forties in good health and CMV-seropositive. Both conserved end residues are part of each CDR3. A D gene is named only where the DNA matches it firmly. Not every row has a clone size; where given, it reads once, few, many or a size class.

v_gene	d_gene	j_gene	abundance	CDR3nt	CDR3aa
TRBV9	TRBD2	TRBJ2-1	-	TGTGCCAGCAGCGTAGTGGCTAGCGGGCGGAGCTCCTACAATGAGCAGTTCTTC	CASSVVASGRSSYNEQFF
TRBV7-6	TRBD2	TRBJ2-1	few	TGTGCCAGCAGCTTAGCGCCTAGCGGGGGGAGAAGGTTCTTC	CASSLAPSGGRRFF
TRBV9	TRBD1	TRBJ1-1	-	TGTGCCAGCAGCCCCGAGGGGACAGAGATTATGAACACTGAAGCTTTCTTT	CASSPEGTEIMNTEAFF
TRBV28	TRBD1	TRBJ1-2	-	TGTGCCAGCAGCCCGGGACAGTACTATGGCTACACCTTC	CASSPGQYYGYTF
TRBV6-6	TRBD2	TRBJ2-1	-	TGTGCCAGCAGTTACTCGACTAGCGGGAGGAATGAGCAGTTCTTC	CASSYSTSGRNEQFF
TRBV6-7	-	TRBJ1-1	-	TGTGCCAGCAGTCAGGGAATGTTAATAGACACTGAAGCTTTCTTT	CASSQGMLIDTEAFF
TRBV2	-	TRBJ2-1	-	TGTGCCAGCACACAGGGGGGGCATGAGCAGTTCTTC	CASTQGGHEQFF
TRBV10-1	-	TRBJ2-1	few	TGCGCCAGCAGTGCTCAGGGTTACAATGAGCAGTTCTTC	CASSAQGYNEQFF
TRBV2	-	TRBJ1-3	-	TGTGCCAGCAGTGTGGCAGGGATCGGAAACACCATATATTTT	CASSVAGIGNTIYF
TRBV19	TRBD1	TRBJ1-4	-	TGTGCCAGTACCGCCTCAGGGGGTACCGGTGAAAAACTGTTTTTT	CASTASGGTGEKLFF
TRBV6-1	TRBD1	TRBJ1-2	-	TGTGCCAGCAGTCCAGGGGGACAGTTATATGGCTACACCTTC	CASSPGGQLYGYTF
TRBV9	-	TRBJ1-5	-	TGTGCCAGCAGCGTAGGGACAGCTTGGGAAGGGCCCCAGCATTTT	CASSVGTAWEGPQHF
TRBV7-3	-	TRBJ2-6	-	TGTGCCAGCAGCTCGGGGGCTGGGGCCAACGTCCTGACTTTC	CASSSGAGANVLTF
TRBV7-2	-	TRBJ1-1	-	TGTGCCAGCAGCTTAGGGCGGTTGGAAGCTTTCTTT	CASSLGRLEAFF
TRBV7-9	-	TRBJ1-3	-	TGTGCCAGTCACAGGGACTCTGGAAACACCATATATTTT	CASHRDSGNTIYF
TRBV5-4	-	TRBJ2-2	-	TGTGCCAGCAGCTTGTGGGTCGGGACTCAATCGACCGGGGAGCTGTTTTTT	CASSLWVGTQSTGELFF
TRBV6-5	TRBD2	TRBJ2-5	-	TGTGCCAGCAGTAAACTAGCGGGGGGAGTAGAGACCCAGTACTTC	CASSKLAGGVETQYF
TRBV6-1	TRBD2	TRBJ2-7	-	TGTGCCAGCAGCGGATCAGGGAGGGTCCACGAGCAGTACTTC	CASSGSGRVHEQYF
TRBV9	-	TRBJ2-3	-	TGTGCCAGCAGCGTAGTTTCGGGTACCACAGATACGCAGTATTTT	CASSVVSGTTDTQYF
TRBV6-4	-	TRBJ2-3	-	TGTGCCAGCAGTGAACTAGCCGGGGGAGATACGCAGTATTTT	CASSELAGGDTQYF
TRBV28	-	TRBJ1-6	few	TGTGCCAGTTCATTGAGCTCCTATAATTCACCCCTCCACTTT	CASSLSSYNSPLHF
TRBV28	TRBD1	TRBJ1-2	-	TGTGCCAGCAGTGGCCCCCCGGGACAGACATACTATGGCTACACCTTC	CASSGPPGQTYYGYTF
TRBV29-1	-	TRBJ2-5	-	TGCAGCGTTGAAGATGCGGCGAGTGAAGAGACCCAGTACTTC	CSVEDAASEETQYF
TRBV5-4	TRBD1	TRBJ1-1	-	TGTGCCAGCAGCCCGGGACAGGGGGCAGCCGTCACTGAAGCTTTCTTT	CASSPGQGAAVTEAFF
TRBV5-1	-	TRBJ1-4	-	TGCGCCAGCAGCTTGTCCGGGGGGAGCGGTGAAAAACTGTTTTTT	CASSLSGGSGEKLFF
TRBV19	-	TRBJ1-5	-	TGTGCCAGTACCCCTGACTTGGGCAATCAGCCCCAGCATTTT	CASTPDLGNQPQHF
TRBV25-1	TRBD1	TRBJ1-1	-	TGTGCCAGCGGCCGAGACAGGGGCCCCGGGGGAGCTTTCTTT	CASGRDRGPGGAFF
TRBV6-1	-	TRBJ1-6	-	TGTGCCAGCAGTGAATCGGGTAATTCACCCCTCCACTTT	CASSESGNSPLHF
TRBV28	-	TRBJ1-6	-	TGTGCCAGCAGTCCAACCCTTGGGGGCCTCATGAATTCACCCCTCCACTTT	CASSPTLGGLMNSPLHF
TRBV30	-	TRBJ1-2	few	TGTGCCTGGACTACTATAACAGGGACTGGCTACACCTTC	CAWTTITGTGYTF
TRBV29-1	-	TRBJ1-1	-	TGCAGCGTTGAAGATCGACAGGCGGGGGGGAGAGCTTTCTTT	CSVEDRQAGGRAFF
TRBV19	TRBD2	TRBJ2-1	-	TGTGCCAGTAGTATAGGGGCTAGCGGGGGGGTTTTCTCCTACAATGAGCAGTTCTTC	CASSIGASGGVFSYNEQFF
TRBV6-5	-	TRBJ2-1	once	TGTGCCAGCAGTTCTGGGCCTTGGAATGAGCAGTTCTTC	CASSSGPWNEQFF
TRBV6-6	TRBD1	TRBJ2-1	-	TGTGCCACCACCCCCCTGACAGGGGGCGAGGAGCAGTTCTTC	CATTPLTGGEEQFF
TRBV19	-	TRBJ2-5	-	TGTGCCAGTAGTATGAACCCGGGTCCCCCGGAGACCCAGTACTTC	CASSMNPGPPETQYF
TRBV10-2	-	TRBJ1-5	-	TGCGCCAGCAGCCAGACAGTACTGAATCAGCCCCAGCATTTT	CASSQTVLNQPQHF
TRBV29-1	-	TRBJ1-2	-	TGCAGCGTTGACTTTCAGGGCTTGAGCGGCTACACCTTC	CSVDFQGLSGYTF
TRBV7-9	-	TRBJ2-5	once	TGTGCCAGCAGCTCCTATTCTCTAGGTCGAGAGACCCAGTACTTC	CASSSYSLGRETQYF
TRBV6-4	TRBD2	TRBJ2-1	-	TGTGCCAGCAGCCCTAGGGGGGCGCGGACTAGCGGGGGGTCGACCAATGAGCAGTTCTTC	CASSPRGARTSGGSTNEQFF
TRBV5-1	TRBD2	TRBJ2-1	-	TGCGCCAGCAGCGTTGGCAGCACTAGCGGGGGGAATAATGAGCAGTTCTTC	CASSVGSTSGGNNEQFF
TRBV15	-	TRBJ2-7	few	TGTGCCACCAGCAGAACCGAGAGCTCCTACGAGCAGTACTTC	CATSRTESSYEQYF
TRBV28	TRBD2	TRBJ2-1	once	TGTGCCAGCAGTTCGACCTTGAGACTAGCTCCCTACAATGAGCAGTTCTTC	CASSSTLRLAPYNEQFF
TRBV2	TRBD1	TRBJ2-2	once	TGTGCCAGCAGGAGACAGGGGGAAAGCGGGGAGCTGTTTTTT	CASRRQGESGELFF
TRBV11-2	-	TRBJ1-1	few	TGTGCCAGCAGCTGGCTGGGGGGGCACGGAGAAGCTTTCTTT	CASSWLGGHGEAFF
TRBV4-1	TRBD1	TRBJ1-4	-	TGCGCCAGCAGCCAAGATAAGACAGGGACAAATGAAAAACTGTTTTTT	CASSQDKTGTNEKLFF
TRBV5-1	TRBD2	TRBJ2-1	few	TGCGCCAGCAGCCTTAGCGGGGGGAGCTCCTACAATGAGCAGTTCTTC	CASSLSGGSSYNEQFF
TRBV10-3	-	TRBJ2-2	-	TGTGCCATCAGTGAGGCCACAGGGACCGGGGAGCTGTTTTTT	CAISEATGTGELFF
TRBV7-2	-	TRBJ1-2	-	TGTGCCAGCAGCTCACCTTCACGGGGGGGCTATGGCTACACCTTC	CASSSPSRGGYGYTF